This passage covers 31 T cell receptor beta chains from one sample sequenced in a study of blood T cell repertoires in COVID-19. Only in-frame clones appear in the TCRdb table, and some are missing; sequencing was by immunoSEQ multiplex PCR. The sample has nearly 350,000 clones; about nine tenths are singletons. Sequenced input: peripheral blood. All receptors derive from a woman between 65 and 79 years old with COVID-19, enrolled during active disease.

The CDR3 reads CASSPLRVAYEQYF. The CDR3 DNA follows: TGTGCCAGCAGTCCACTCAGGGTCGCCTACGAGCAGTACTTC. The chain has TRBV7-8 and TRBJ2-7, with a tentative D call TRBD1 (5 bases). The germline gives CDR1 SGHVS, CDR2 FQNEAQ. The CDR3 spans 14 residues. V lost 6 bases and J lost 2, with 14 bases in between.

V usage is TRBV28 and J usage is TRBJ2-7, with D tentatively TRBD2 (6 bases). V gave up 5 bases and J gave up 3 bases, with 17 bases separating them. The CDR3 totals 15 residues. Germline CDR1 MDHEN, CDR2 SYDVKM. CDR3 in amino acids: CASSDPGTGNYEQYF. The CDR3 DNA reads TGTGCCAGCAGTGACCCCGGGACTGGTAACTACGAGCAGTACTTC.

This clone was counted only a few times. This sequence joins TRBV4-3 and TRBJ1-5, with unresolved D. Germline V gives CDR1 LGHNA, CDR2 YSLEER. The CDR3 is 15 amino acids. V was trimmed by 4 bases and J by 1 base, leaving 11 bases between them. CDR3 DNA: TGCGCCAGCAGCCGCACCCGAGCAAGCAATCAGCCCCAGCATTTT. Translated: CASSRTRASNQPQHF.

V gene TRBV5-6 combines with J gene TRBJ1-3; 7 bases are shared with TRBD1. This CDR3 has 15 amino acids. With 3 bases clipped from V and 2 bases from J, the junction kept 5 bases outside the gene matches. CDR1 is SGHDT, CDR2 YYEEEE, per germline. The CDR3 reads CASSSDRPPGNTIYF. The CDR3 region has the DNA TGTGCCAGCAGCTCGGACAGGCCGCCTGGAAACACCATATATTTT.

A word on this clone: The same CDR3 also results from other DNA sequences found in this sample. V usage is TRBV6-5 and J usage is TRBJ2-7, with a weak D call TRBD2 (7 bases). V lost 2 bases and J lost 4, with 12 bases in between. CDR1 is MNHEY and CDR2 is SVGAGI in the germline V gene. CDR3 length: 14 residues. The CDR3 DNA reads TGTGCCAGCAGTTACGGCAGGGGAGGGTACGAGCAGTACTTC. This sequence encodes CASSYGRGGYEQYF.

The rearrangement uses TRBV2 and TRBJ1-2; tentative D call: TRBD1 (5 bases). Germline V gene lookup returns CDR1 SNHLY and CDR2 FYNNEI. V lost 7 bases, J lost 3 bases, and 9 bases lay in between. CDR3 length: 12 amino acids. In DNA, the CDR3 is TGTGCCAGCACTGGGGGGGACTATGGCTACACCTTC. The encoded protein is CASTGGDYGYTF.

The CDR3 loop is CASSLRTGTIQETQYF. The CDR3 bases are TGTGCCAGCAGCTTGCGGACAGGGACAATCCAAGAGACCCAGTACTTC. The rearrangement links TRBV9 to TRBJ2-5; the match to TRBD1 covers 8 bases. The CDR3 runs 16 residues. Germline assignment: CDR1 SGDLS and CDR2 YYNGEE. Trimming at V came to 4 bases and at J to 1 base, leaving 9 bases not matched to a gene.

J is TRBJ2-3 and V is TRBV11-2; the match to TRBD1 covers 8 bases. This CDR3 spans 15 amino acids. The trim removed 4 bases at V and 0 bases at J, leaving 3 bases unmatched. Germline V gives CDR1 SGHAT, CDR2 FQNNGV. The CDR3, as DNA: TGTGCCAGCAGCTGGCGACAGGGGAGCACAGATACGCAGTATTTT. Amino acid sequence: CASSWRQGSTDTQYF.

DNA of the CDR3: TGTGCCAGTAGCCCAGGGGGCGTTGTCCCTAATACTGAAGCTTTCTTT. Protein sequence: CASSPGGVVPNTEAFF. The rearrangement joins TRBV19 to TRBJ1-1; 8 bases fit TRBD1. CDR1 LNHDA and CDR2 SQIVND come from the germline V gene (reference sequence). V was pared by 6 bases and J by 5 bases, with 14 bases of the junction left unmatched. This CDR3 comprises 16 residues. Filled out from reference TRBV19 and TRBJ1-1, the complete variable domain reads DGGITQSPKYLFRKEGQNVTLSCEQNLNHDAMYWYRQDPGQGLRLIYYSQIVNDFQKGDIAEGYSVSREKKESFPLTVTSAQKNPTAFYLCASSPGGVVPNTEAFFGQGTRLTVV.

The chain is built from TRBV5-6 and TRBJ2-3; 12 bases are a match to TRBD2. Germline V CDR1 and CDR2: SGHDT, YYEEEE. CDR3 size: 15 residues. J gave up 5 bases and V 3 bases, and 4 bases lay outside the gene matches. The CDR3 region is CASSSSGGAGDTQYF. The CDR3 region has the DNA TGTGCCAGCAGCTCTAGCGGGGGGGCCGGAGATACGCAGTATTTT.

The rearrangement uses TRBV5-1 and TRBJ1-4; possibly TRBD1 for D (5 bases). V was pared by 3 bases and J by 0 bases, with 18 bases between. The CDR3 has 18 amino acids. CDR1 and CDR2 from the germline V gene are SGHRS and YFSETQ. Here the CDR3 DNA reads TGCGCCAGCAGCTCCCAACCTACAGGCCTTGCAACTAATGAAAAACTGTTTTTT. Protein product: CASSSQPTGLATNEKLFF.

In DNA, the CDR3 is TGTGCCAGTAACCAAAAAAGGGGGACAGGGGAAAACTATGGCTACACCTTC. It is translated as CASNQKRGTGENYGYTF. V usage is TRBV19 and J usage is TRBJ1-2; TRBD1 matches 10 bases. CDR1 is LNHDA, CDR2 SQIVND, per germline (reference sequence). CDR3 size: 17 residues. V shed 7 bases, J shed 2 bases, and the junction held 13 bases outside the gene matches. The whole variable domain, remainder taken from reference TRBV19 and TRBJ1-2, is DGGITQSPKYLFRKEGQNVTLSCEQNLNHDAMYWYRQDPGQGLRLIYYSQIVNDFQKGDIAEGYSVSREKKESFPLTVTSAQKNPTAFYLCASNQKRGTGENYGYTFGSGTRLTVV.

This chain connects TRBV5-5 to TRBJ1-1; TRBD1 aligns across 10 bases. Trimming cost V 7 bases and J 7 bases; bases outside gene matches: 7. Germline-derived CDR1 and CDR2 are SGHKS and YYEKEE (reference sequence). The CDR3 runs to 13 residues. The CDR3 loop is CASVGQGLFEAFF. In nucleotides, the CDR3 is TGTGCCAGCGTGGGACAGGGGCTTTTTGAAGCTTTCTTT. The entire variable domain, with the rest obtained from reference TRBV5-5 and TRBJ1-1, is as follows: DAGVTQSPTHLIKTRGQQVTLRCSPISGHKSVSWYQQVLGQGPQFIFQYYEKEERGRGNFPDRFSARQFPNYSSELNVNALLLGDSALYLCASVGQGLFEAFFGQGTRLTVV.

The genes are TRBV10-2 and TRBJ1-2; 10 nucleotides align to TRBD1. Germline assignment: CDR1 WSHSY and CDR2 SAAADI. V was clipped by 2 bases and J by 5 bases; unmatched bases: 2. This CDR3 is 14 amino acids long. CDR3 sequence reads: CASSERQGAYGYTF. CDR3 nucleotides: TGCGCCAGCAGTGAGAGACAGGGGGCTTATGGCTACACCTTC.

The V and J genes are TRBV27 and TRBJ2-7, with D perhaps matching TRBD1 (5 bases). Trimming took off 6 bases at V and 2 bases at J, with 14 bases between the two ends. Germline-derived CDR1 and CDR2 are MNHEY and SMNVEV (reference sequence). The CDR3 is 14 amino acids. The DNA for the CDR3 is TGTGCCAGCAGCTCCGGGCTCAGGGCCTACGAGCAGTACTTC. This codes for CASSSGLRAYEQYF.

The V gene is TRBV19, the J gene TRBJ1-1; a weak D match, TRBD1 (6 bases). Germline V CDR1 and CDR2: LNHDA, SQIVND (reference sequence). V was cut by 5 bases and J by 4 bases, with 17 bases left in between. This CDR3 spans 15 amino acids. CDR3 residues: CASSALRGGPTEAFF. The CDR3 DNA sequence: TGTGCCAGTAGTGCCCTACGGGGGGGGCCCACTGAAGCTTTCTTT.

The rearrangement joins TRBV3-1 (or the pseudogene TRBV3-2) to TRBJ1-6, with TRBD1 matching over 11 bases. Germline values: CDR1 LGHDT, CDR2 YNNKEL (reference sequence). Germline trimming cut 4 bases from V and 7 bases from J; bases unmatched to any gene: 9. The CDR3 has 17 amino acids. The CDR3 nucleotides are TGTGCCAGCAGCCCCCGGGACAGGGGGTCGAAGAATTCACCCCTCCACTTT. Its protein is CASSPRDRGSKNSPLHF.

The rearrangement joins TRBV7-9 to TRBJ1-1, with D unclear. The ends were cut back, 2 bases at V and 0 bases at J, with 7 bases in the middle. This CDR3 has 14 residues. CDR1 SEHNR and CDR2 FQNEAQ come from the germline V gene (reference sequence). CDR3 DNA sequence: TGTGCCAGCAGCTTACAGGCGTTGAACACTGAAGCTTTCTTT. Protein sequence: CASSLQALNTEAFF.

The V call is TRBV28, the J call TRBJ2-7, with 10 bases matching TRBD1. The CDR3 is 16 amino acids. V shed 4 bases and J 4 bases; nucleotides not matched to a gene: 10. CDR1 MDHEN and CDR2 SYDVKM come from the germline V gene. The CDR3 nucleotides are TGTGCCAGCAGTTACCCGGGACAGGGGAAGAGGTACGAGCAGTACTTC. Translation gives CASSYPGQGKRYEQYF.

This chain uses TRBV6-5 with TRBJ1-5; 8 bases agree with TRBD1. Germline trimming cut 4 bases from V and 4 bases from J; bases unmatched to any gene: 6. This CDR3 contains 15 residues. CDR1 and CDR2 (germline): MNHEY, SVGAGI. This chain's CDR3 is CASSSIQGVNQPQHF. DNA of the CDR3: TGTGCCAGCAGTTCCATACAGGGGGTGAATCAGCCCCAGCATTTT.

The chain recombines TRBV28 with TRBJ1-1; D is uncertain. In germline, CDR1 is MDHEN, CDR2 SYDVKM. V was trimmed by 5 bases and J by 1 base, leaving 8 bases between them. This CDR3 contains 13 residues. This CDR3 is CASSAPGNTEAFF. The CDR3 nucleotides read TGTGCCAGCAGTGCCCCGGGGAACACTGAAGCTTTCTTT.

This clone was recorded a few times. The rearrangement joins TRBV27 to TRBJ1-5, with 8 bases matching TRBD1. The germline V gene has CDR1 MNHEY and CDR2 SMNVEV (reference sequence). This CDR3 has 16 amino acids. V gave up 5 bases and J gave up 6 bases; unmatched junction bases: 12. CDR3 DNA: TGTGCCAGCAGTCCTCAGACAGGGGAAGGAATTCAGCCCCAGCATTTT. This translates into CASSPQTGEGIQPQHF.

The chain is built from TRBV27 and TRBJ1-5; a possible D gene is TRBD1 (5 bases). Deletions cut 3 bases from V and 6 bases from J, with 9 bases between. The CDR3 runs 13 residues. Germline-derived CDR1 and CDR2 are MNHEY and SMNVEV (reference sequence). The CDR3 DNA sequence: TGTGCCAGCAGTTTCAGGGAAAGTCAGCCCCAGCATTTT. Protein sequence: CASSFRESQPQHF.

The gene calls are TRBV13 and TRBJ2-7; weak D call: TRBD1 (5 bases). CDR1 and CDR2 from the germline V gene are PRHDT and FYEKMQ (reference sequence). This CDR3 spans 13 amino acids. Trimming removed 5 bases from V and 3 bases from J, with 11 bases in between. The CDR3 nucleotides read TGTGCCAGCAGCCCAACAGGTAACTACGAGCAGTACTTC. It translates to CASSPTGNYEQYF.

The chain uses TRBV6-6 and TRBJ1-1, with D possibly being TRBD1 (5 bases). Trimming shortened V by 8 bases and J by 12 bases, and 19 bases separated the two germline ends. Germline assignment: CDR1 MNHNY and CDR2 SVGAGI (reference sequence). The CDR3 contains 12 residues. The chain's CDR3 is CASDSKSGSTFF. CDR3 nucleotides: TGTGCCAGCGACAGTAAATCCGGGTCGACTTTCTTT.

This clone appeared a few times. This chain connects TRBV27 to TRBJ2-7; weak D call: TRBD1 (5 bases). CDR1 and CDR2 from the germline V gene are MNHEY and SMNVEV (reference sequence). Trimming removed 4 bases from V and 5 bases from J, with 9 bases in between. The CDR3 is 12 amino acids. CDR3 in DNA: TGTGCCAGCAGTTCGCAGGGTAACGAGCAGTACTTC. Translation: CASSSQGNEQYF.

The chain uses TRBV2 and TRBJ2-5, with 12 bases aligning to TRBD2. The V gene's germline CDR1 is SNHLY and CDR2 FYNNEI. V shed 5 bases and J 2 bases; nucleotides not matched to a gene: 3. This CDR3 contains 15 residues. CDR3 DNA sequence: TGTGCCAGCAGTTGGACTAGCGGGGATCAAGAGACCCAGTACTTC. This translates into CASSWTSGDQETQYF.

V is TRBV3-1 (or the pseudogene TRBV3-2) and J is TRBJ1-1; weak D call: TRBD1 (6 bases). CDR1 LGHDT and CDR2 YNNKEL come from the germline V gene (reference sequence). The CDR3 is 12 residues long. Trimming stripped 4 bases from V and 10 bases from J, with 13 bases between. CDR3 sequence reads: CASSPSGVGAFF. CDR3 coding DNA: TGTGCCAGCAGCCCTTCAGGGGTTGGAGCTTTCTTT.

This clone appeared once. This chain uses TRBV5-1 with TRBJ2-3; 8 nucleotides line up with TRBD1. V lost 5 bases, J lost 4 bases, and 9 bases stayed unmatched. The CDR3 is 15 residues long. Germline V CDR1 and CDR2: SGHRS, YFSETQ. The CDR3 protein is CASRYQGAQADTQYF. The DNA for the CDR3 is TGCGCCAGCAGGTACCAGGGGGCGCAGGCAGATACGCAGTATTTT.

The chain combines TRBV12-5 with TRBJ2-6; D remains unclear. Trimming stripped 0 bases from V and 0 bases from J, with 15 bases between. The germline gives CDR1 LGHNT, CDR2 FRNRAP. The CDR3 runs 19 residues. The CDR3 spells CASGLVRVSEFSGANVLTF. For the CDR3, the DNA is TGTGCTAGTGGTTTGGTACGGGTCAGTGAGTTCTCTGGGGCCAACGTCCTGACTTTC.

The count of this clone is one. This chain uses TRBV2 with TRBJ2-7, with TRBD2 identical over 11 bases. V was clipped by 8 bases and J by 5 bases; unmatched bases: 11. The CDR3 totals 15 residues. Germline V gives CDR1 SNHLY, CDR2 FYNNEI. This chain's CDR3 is CASGDASGGKHEQYF. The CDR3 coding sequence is TGTGCCAGCGGCGACGCTAGCGGGGGGAAGCACGAGCAGTACTTC. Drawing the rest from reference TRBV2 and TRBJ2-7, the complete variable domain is EPEVTQTPSHQVTQMGQEVILRCVPISNHLYFYWYRQILGQKVEFLVSFYNNEISEKSEIFDDQFSVERPDGSNFTLKIRSTKLEDSAMYFCASGDASGGKHEQYFGPGTRLTVT.